The table lists the clone carrying this T cell receptor beta chain with many counts. The target antigen is unknown. This sample was taken from a study of regulatory T cells in long-lasting Graves disease. Time point noted: persistent/refractory GD, antithyroid drugs over 5 years with positive TRAb. From PBMCs, RNA was extracted and then used to make the TCR library. With iRepertoire HTBI primers and Arm-PCR of CDR3 regions, TCR beta libraries were built. One entry per CDR3 protein, called by TCRdb with MiXCR from the multiplex PCR reads. The table lists about 310,000 distinct CDR3 sequences, roughly a fifth of them singletons. Study-wide results and caveats: Persistent Graves' patients showed less TCR diversity than newly diagnosed ones. With a small sample size, accuracy may have been reduced. Patients with persistent disease shared 2,700 or so public clonotypes, outpacing the approximately 870 shared by new patients.

CDR1 is MDHEN, CDR2 SYDVKM, per germline. The CDR3 is 14 amino acids. Between the trimmed V and J ends, which lost 7 bases and 8 bases, there was a span of 20 bases. This rearrangement joins TRBV28 to TRBJ1-2, with D possibly being TRBD1 (6 bases). The sample was peripheral blood mononuclear cells (PBMCs), taken when the disease was refractory, from a patient treated with antithyroid drugs. This clonotype was sampled from a female donor with Graves disease. The CDR3 region has the DNA TGTGCCAGCAATCGAGGGGGGACTTTGGGCGGCTACACCTTC. This translates into CASNRGGTLGGYTF.